This TCR beta chain was sequenced for a study of beta chain features in type 1 diabetes. Study-level findings and limits: Among patients with Type 1 diabetes, TCRB CDR3s were moderately but significantly shorter in every one of the four CD4+ subsets.

This clone came up a few times. What it recognizes is unknown. Every bit of the isolated RNA underwent reverse transcription, so sequencing read expressed TCRB transcripts. Roughly 3.6 million reads was the average for naive, central memory and regulatory T cell samples. Assay: immunoSEQ multiplex PCR; the TCRdb copy retains only in-frame clones and omits some. This table holds 200,000 to 300,000 clones, roughly 20% found once. There are 15 residues in the CDR3. The germline V gene encodes CDR1 PRHDT and CDR2 FYEKMQ (reference sequence). Trimming removed 5 bases at V and 4 bases at J, with 18 bases between.

The chain links TRBV13 to TRBJ2-7; perhaps TRBD2 as D (6 bases). The sequencing input was naive CD4+ T cells from blood. This TCR was sampled from a woman in her thirties or forties with type 1 diabetes. Here the CDR3 DNA reads TGTGCCAGCAGCCTCGAGAGGGAGGTAGGATACGAGCAGTACTTC. Residues: CASSLEREVGYEQYF. The variable domain in full, completed from reference TRBV13 and TRBJ2-7, reads AAGVIQSPRHLIKEKRETATLKCYPIPRHDTVYWYQQGPGQDPQFLISFYEKMQSDKGSIPDRFSAQQFSDYHSELNMSSLELGDSALYFCASSLEREVGYEQYFGPGTRLTVT.